The clone carrying this T cell receptor (beta chain) occurred many times. Sequencing libraries for TCR beta were prepared with iRepertoire HTBI primers and Arm-PCR of CDR3 regions. TCRdb redid the calling of the multiplex PCR reads with MiXCR, one entry per CDR3 protein. The sample consists of just over 600,000 distinct CDR3 sequences, 15% to 20% of them appearing once. This entry belongs to a study of regulatory T cells in long-lasting Graves disease. J gave up 2 bases and V 4 bases, and 12 bases lay outside the gene matches. This CDR3 has 18 amino acids. The sample's time point: newly diagnosed GD, antithyroid drugs for less than 3 months. Extracted PBMC RNA gave rise to the TCR library. In addition, the sample was reused for a study of T cells in Graves' hyperthyroidism and ophthalmopathy. This second report adds: Blood shared most expanded thyroid clonotypes above 0.001.

The chain employs TRBV12-3 or TRBV12-4 and TRBJ1-1, with TRBD1 matching over 11 bases. Source: peripheral blood mononuclear cells (PBMCs), taken at new diagnosis, from a patient treated with antithyroid drugs. The TCR comes from a woman in her thirties with Graves disease. This chain's CDR3 is CASSSGQGARRTNTEAFF. The CDR3 region has the DNA TGTGCCAGCAGTTCCGGACAGGGGGCACGGCGTACCAACACTGAAGCTTTCTTT.